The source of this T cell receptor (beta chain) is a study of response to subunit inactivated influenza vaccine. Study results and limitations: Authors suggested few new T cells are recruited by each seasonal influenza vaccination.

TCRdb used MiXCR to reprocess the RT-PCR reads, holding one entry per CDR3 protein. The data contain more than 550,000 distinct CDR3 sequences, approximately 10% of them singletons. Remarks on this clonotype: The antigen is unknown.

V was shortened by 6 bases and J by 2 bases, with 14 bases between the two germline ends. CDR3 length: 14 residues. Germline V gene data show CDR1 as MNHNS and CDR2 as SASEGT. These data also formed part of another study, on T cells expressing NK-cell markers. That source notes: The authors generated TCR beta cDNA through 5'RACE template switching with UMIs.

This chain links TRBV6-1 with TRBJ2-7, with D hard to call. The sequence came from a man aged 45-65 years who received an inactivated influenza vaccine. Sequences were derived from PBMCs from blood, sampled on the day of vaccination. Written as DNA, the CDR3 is TGTGCCAGCAGCCTGTTCGACACAACCTACGAGCAGTACTTC. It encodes CASSLFDTTYEQYF.